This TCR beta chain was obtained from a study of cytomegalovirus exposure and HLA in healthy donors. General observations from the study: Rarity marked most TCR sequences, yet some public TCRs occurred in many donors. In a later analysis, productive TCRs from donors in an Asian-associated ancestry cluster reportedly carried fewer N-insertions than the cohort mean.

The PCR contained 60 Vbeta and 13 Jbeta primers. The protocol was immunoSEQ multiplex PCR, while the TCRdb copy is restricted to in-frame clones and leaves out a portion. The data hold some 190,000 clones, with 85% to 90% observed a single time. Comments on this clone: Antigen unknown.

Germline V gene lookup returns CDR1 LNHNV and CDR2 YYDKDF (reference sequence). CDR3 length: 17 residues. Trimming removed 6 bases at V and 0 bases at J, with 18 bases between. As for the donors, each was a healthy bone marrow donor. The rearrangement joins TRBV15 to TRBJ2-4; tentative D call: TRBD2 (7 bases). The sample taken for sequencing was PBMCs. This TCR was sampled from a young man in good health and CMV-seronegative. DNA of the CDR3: TGTGCCACCAGACCTTGGGGGGGGCAGGAAGCCAAAAACATTCAGTACTTC. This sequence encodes CATRPWGGQEAKNIQYF.